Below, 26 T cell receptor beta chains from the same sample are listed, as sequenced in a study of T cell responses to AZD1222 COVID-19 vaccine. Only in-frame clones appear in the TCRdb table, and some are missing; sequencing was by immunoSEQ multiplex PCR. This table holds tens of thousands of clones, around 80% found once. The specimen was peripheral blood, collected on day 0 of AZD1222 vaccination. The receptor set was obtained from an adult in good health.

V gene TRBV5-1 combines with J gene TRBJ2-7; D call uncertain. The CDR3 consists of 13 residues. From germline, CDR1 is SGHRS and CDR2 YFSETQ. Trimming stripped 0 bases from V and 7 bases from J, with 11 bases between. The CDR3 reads CASSLEPLEEQYF. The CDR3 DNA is TGCGCCAGCAGCTTGGAACCCCTAGAGGAGCAGTACTTC.

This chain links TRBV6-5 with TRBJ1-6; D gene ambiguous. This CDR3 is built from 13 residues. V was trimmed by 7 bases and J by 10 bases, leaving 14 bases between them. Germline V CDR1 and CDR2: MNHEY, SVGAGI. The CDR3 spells CASNQRVSSPLHF. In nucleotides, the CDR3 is TGTGCCAGCAACCAGCGGGTTAGCTCACCCCTCCACTTT.

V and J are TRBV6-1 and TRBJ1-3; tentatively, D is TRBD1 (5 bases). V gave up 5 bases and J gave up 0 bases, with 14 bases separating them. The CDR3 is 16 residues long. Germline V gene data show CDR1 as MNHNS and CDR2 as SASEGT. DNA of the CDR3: TGTGCCAGCAGTCAAGGGGCTGGGGACTCTGGAAACACCATATATTTT. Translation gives CASSQGAGDSGNTIYF.

CDR3 protein: CASTIALAGGPQETQYF. The CDR3, as DNA: TGCGCCAGCACCATAGCGCTAGCGGGGGGCCCACAAGAGACCCAGTACTTC. The rearrangement links TRBV5-1 to TRBJ2-5; 11 bases are a match to TRBD2. The V gene's germline CDR1 is SGHRS and CDR2 YFSETQ. Trimming at V came to 6 bases and at J to 2 bases, leaving 12 bases not matched to a gene. The CDR3 spans 17 residues.

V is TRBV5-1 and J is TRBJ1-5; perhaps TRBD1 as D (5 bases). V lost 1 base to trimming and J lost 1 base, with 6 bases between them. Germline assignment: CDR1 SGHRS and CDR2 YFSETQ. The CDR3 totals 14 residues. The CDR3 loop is CASSLSGSNQPQHF. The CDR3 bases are TGCGCCAGCAGCTTGTCAGGGAGCAATCAGCCCCAGCATTTT.

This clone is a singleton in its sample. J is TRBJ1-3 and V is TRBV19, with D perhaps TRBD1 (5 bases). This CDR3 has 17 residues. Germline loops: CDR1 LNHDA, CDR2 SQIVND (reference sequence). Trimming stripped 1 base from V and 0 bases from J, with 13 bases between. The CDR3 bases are TGTGCCAGTAGTATAGGTATGGACAACCTCTCTGGAAACACCATATATTTT. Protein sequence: CASSIGMDNLSGNTIYF. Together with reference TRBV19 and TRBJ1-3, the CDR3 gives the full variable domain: DGGITQSPKYLFRKEGQNVTLSCEQNLNHDAMYWYRQDPGQGLRLIYYSQIVNDFQKGDIAEGYSVSREKKESFPLTVTSAQKNPTAFYLCASSIGMDNLSGNTIYFGEGSWLTVV.

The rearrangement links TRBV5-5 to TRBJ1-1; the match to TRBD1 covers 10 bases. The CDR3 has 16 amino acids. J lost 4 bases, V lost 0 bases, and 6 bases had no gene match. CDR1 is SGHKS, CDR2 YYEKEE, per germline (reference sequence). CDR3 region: CASSLGRGQGSTEAFF. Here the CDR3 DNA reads TGTGCCAGCAGCTTGGGGAGGGGACAGGGGAGCACTGAAGCTTTCTTT.

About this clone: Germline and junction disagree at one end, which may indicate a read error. The CDR3 loop is CASSYSKGGSAF. CDR3 DNA: TGTGCCAGCAGTTACTCGAAGGGGGGTTCGGCCTTT. The chain links TRBV6-6 to TRBJ1-6; D perhaps matches TRBD1 (6 bases). The CDR3 consists of 12 residues. The germline gives CDR1 MNHNY, CDR2 SVGAGI (reference sequence).

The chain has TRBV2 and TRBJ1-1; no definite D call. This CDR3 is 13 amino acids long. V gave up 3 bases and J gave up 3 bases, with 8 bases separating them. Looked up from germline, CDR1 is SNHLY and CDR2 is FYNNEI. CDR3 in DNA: TGTGCCAGCAGTGACTTGGGTTACACTGAAGCTTTCTTT. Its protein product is CASSDLGYTEAFF.

The CDR3 here is CASNRAYPLNTEAFF. CDR3 nucleotide sequence: TGTGCCAGCAACAGGGCATATCCCCTGAACACTGAAGCTTTCTTT. The chain is built from TRBV28 and TRBJ1-1; D is perhaps TRBD1 (6 bases). Per germline, CDR1 MDHEN and CDR2 SYDVKM. CDR3 length: 15 residues. The ends were cut back, 7 bases at V and 0 bases at J, with 15 bases in the middle. The whole variable domain, filled in from reference TRBV28 and TRBJ1-1, reads DVKVTQSSRYLVKRTGEKVFLECVQDMDHENMFWYRQDPGLGLRLIYFSYDVKMKEKGDIPEGYSVSREKKERFSLILESASTNQTSMYLCASNRAYPLNTEAFFGQGTRLTVV.

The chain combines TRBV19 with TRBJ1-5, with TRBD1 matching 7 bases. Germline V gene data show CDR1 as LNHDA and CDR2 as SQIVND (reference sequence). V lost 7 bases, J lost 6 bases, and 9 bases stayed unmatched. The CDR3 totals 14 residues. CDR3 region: CASNRRGLGQPQHF. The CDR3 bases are TGTGCCAGTAATAGAAGGGGGCTGGGTCAGCCCCAGCATTTT.

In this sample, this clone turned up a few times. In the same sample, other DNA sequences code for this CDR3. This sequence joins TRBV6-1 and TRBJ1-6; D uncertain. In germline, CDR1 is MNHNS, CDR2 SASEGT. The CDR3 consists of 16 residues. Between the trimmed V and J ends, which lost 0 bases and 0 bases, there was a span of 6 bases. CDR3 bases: TGTGCCAGCAGTGAAGCGGGGTCCTCCTATAATTCACCCCTCCACTTT. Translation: CASSEAGSSYNSPLHF.

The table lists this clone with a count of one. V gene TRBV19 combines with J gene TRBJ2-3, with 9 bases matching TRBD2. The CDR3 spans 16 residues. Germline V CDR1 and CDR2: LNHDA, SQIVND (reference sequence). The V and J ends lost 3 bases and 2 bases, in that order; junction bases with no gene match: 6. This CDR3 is CASSMLAGAITDTQYF. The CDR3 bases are TGTGCCAGTAGTATGTTAGCGGGGGCAATCACAGATACGCAGTATTTT.

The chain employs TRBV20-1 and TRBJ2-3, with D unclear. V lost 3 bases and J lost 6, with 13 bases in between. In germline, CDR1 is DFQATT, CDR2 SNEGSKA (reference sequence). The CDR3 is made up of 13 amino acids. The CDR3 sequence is CSASPPPGDTQYF. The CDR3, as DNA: TGCAGTGCTAGTCCCCCCCCCGGCGATACGCAGTATTTT.

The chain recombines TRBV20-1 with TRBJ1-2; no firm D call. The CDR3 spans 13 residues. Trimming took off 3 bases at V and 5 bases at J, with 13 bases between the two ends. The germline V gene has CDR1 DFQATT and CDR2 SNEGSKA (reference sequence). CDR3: CSASRAAAYGYTF. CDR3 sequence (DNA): TGCAGTGCTAGTCGGGCTGCGGCTTATGGCTACACCTTC.

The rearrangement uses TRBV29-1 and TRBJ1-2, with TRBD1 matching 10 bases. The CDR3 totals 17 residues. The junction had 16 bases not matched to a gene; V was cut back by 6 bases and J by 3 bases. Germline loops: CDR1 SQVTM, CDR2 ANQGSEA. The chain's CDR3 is CSVIQIRQGAFDYGYTF. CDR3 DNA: TGCAGCGTAATCCAGATCCGACAGGGGGCATTTGACTATGGCTACACCTTC.

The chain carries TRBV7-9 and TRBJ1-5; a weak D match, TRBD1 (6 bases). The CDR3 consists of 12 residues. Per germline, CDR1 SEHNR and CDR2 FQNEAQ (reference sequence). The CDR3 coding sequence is TGTGGAAAAACAGGGAGAAATCAGCCCCAGCATTTT. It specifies CGKTGRNQPQHF.

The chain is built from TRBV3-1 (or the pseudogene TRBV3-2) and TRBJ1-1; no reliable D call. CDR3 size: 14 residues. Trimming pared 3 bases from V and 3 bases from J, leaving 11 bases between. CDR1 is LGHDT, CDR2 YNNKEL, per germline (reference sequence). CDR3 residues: CASSHGSRDTEAFF. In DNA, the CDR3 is TGTGCCAGCAGCCATGGTAGTAGGGACACTGAAGCTTTCTTT.

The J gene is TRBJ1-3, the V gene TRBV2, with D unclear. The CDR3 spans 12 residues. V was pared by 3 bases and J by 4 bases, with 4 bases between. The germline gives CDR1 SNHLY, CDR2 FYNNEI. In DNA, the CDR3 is TGTGCCAGCAGTGAGGCCGGAAACACCATATATTTT. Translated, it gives CASSEAGNTIYF.

CDR3 sequence reads: CASSPGQAYEQYF. The DNA of the CDR3 is TGCGCCAGCAGCCCCGGACAGGCCTACGAGCAGTACTTC. The chain links TRBV4-1 to TRBJ2-7; TRBD1 agrees at 7 bases. Germline V gene lookup returns CDR1 MGHRA and CDR2 YSYEKL. The CDR3 is 13 residues long. The ends lost 4 bases at V and 2 bases at J; junction bases unmatched: 2.

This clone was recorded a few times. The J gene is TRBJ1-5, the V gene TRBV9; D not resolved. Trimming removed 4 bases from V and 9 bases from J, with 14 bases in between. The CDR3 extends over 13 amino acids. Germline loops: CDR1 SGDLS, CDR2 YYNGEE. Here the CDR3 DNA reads TGTGCCAGCAGCCGTAGTGAGGCGTCGCCCCAGCATTTT. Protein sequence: CASSRSEASPQHF.

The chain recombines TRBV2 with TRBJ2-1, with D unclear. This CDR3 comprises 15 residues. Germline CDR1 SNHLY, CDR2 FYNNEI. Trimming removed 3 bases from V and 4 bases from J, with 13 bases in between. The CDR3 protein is CASSDLGFSYNEQFF. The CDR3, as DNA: TGTGCCAGCAGTGATCTGGGGTTTTCGTACAATGAGCAGTTCTTC.

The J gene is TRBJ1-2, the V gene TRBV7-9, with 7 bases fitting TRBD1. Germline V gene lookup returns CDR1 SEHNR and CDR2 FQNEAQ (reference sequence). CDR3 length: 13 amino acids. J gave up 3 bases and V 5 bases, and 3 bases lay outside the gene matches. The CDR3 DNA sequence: TGTGCCAGCAGCCTAGGGACAGACTATGGCTACACCTTC. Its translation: CASSLGTDYGYTF. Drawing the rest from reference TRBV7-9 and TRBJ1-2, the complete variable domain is DTGVSQNPRHKITKRGQNVTFRCDPISEHNRLYWYRQTLGQGPEFLTYFQNEAQLEKSRLLSDRFSAERPKGSFSTLEIQRTEQGDSAMYLCASSLGTDYGYTFGSGTRLTVV.

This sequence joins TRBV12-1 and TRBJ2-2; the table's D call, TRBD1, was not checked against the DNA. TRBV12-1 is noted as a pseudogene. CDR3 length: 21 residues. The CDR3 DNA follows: TGTGCCAGCAGCTTTGCGCCGATGACACTGCCATCAGGGGACCGTGTCGGGGAGCTGTTTTTT. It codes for CASSFAPMTLPSGDRVGELFF.

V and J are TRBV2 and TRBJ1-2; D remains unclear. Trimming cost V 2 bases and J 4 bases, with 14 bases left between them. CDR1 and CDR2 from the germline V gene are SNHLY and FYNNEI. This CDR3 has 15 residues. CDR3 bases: TGTGCCAGCAGTGAATTGGCACTGGCGGGCTATGGCTACACCTTC. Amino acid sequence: CASSELALAGYGYTF.

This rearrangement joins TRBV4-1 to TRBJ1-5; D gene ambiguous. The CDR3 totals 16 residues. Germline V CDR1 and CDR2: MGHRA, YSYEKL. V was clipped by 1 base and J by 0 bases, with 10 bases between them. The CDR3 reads CASSQAIFNSNQPQHF. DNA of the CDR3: TGCGCCAGCAGCCAAGCGATTTTTAATAGCAATCAGCCCCAGCATTTT.